This passage covers 17 T cell receptor beta chains from one sample sequenced in a study of T cells in localized non-small cell lung cancer. Sequenced by immunoSEQ multiplex PCR; TCRdb stores in-frame clones only, minus some. Counted here are around 31,000 clones, 89% occurring once; the ten biggest clones make up about 9.3%. The source was peripheral blood, collected before any cancer treatment. Source of these receptors: a woman aged 35 to 69 with stage I lung adenocarcinoma.

The chain couples TRBV7-2 to TRBJ1-6; the D is unclear. The V end was cut by 6 bases, the J end by 5 bases, with 11 bases between. This CDR3 has 14 residues. Germline V gene sequence: CDR1 SGHTA, CDR2 FQGNSA. The CDR3 DNA follows: TGTGCCAGCAGTTCCGATCCCAATAATTCACCCCTCCACTTT. Encoded protein: CASSSDPNNSPLHF.

This chain connects TRBV28 to TRBJ1-2; 11 bases agree with TRBD1. The CDR3 extends over 13 amino acids. Trimming cost V 5 bases and J 8 bases; bases outside gene matches: 4. Germline lookup yields CDR1 MDHEN and CDR2 SYDVKM. CDR3 region: CASSGQGAEGYTF. CDR3 DNA: TGTGCCAGCAGTGGACAGGGGGCGGAAGGCTACACCTTC.

This clone was observed a few times. CDR3 in amino acids: CASSFRGQGGEQYF. In DNA, the CDR3 is TGCGCCAGCAGCTTCCGGGGACAGGGCGGCGAGCAGTACTTC. The chain links TRBV5-1 to TRBJ2-7; 9 bases match TRBD1. The CDR3 contains 14 residues. Germline V gives CDR1 SGHRS, CDR2 YFSETQ. The junction had 6 bases not matched to a gene; V was cut back by 2 bases and J by 6 bases.

V usage is TRBV21-1 and J usage is TRBJ1-1; the D call TRBD1 from the table was never checked on the DNA. TRBV21-1 is annotated as a pseudogene. This CDR3 is built from 15 residues. The CDR3: CASSTRTGGNTEAFF. The DNA of the CDR3 is TGTGCCAGCAGCACGAGGACAGGGGGTAACACTGAAGCTTTCTTT.

The chain links TRBV28 to TRBJ2-1; D gene unclear. Germline V gene lookup returns CDR1 MDHEN and CDR2 SYDVKM. This CDR3 region has 11 residues. Trimming left V 7 bases short and J 5 bases short, with 6 bases between. The CDR3 loop reads CASTRNNEQFF. The CDR3 DNA reads as TGTGCCAGCACCAGAAACAATGAGCAGTTCTTC.

The gene calls are TRBV5-1 and TRBJ2-7, with 9 bases aligning to TRBD1. Germline V lookup: CDR1 SGHRS, CDR2 YFSETQ. Trimming at V came to 0 bases and at J to 2 bases, leaving 6 bases not matched to a gene. The CDR3 loop spans 16 amino acids. CDR3: CASSLDGQGPTYEQYF. DNA for the CDR3: TGCGCCAGCAGCTTGGATGGACAGGGGCCAACCTACGAGCAGTACTTC.

V and J are TRBV19 and TRBJ2-7, with 9 bases fitting TRBD2. CDR1 is LNHDA and CDR2 is SQIVND in the germline V gene (reference sequence). The CDR3 runs to 14 residues. V lost 6 bases to trimming and J lost 0 bases; unmatched junction nucleotides: 3. The CDR3 DNA sequence: TGTGCCAGTAGCCTTAGCGGGAGCTCCTACGAGCAGTACTTC. Amino acid sequence: CASSLSGSSYEQYF. The full variable domain, completed using reference TRBV19 and TRBJ2-7, is DGGITQSPKYLFRKEGQNVTLSCEQNLNHDAMYWYRQDPGQGLRLIYYSQIVNDFQKGDIAEGYSVSREKKESFPLTVTSAQKNPTAFYLCASSLSGSSYEQYFGPGTRLTVT.

Note on this clone: Other nucleotide sequences in the sample specify the same CDR3. This chain connects TRBV5-1 to TRBJ2-6; D ambiguous. This CDR3 is built from 15 residues. Between the trimmed V and J ends, which lost 0 bases and 1 base, there was a span of 5 bases. Looked up from germline, CDR1 is SGHRS and CDR2 is YFSETQ. CDR3 sequence reads: CASSLDISGANVLTF. The CDR3 bases are TGCGCCAGCAGCTTGGATATTTCTGGGGCCAACGTCCTGACTTTC.

V gene TRBV13 combines with J gene TRBJ2-3; 7 nucleotides align to TRBD2. Per the germline V gene, CDR1 is PRHDT and CDR2 is FYEKMQ (reference sequence). The V and J ends lost 4 bases and 2 bases, in that order; junction bases with no gene match: 12. The CDR3 loop spans 17 amino acids. The CDR3 DNA is TGTGCCAGCAGCTCCTCTGGGAGGGCCCCCTTCACAGATACGCAGTATTTT. It specifies CASSSSGRAPFTDTQYF.

The rearrangement uses TRBV15 and TRBJ2-7, with a possible D match to TRBD1 (5 bases). V was clipped by 1 base and J by 3 bases, with 13 bases between them. The CDR3 extends over 15 amino acids. Germline CDR1 reads LNHNV; CDR2 reads YYDKDF (reference sequence). The CDR3 sequence is CATSRAQGVDYEQYF. CDR3 sequence (DNA): TGTGCCACCAGCAGAGCCCAGGGCGTCGACTACGAGCAGTACTTC. The entire variable domain, with the rest obtained from reference TRBV15 and TRBJ2-7, is as follows: DAMVIQNPRYQVTQFGKPVTLSCSQTLNHNVMYWYQQKSSQAPKLLFHYYDKDFNNEADTPDNFQSRRPNTSFCFLDIRSPGLGDTAMYLCATSRAQGVDYEQYFGPGTRLTVT.

The rearrangement links TRBV5-1 to TRBJ1-5, with D possibly being TRBD1 (6 bases). This CDR3 contains 13 residues. Germline V lookup: CDR1 SGHRS, CDR2 YFSETQ. Trimming took 4 bases from V and 5 from J, leaving 10 bases between them. CDR3: CASSGGYDQPQHF. CDR3 DNA: TGCGCCAGCAGCGGGGGCTATGATCAGCCCCAGCATTTT.

The chain recombines TRBV2 with TRBJ2-7, with D possibly being TRBD1 or TRBD2 (5 bases each). Trimming left V 1 base short and J 3 bases short, with 13 bases between. This CDR3 has 15 amino acids. Germline V CDR1 and CDR2: SNHLY, FYNNEI. Here the CDR3 reads CASSEGAGSSYEQYF. The DNA of the CDR3 is TGTGCCAGCAGTGAAGGGGCAGGGAGTAGCTACGAGCAGTACTTC. Filled out from reference TRBV2 and TRBJ2-7, the complete variable domain reads EPEVTQTPSHQVTQMGQEVILRCVPISNHLYFYWYRQILGQKVEFLVSFYNNEISEKSEIFDDQFSVERPDGSNFTLKIRSTKLEDSAMYFCASSEGAGSSYEQYFGPGTRLTVT.

The chain has TRBV7-2 and TRBJ2-3, with TRBD1 matching 10 bases. The trim removed 2 bases at V and 3 bases at J, leaving 2 bases unmatched. The CDR3 has 15 amino acids. CDR1 is SGHTA, CDR2 FQGNSA, per germline. The CDR3 sequence is CASSLSGQGTDTQYF. DNA of the CDR3: TGTGCCAGCAGCTTATCGGGACAGGGGACAGATACGCAGTATTTT.

J is TRBJ2-7 and V is TRBV6-1; D uncertain. The CDR3 contains 13 residues. The V and J ends lost 1 base and 3 bases respectively, with 7 bases between them. Germline V gene lookup returns CDR1 MNHNS and CDR2 SASEGT. CDR3 sequence: CASSEDRGYEQYF. DNA of the CDR3: TGTGCCAGCAGTGAAGACAGAGGCTACGAGCAGTACTTC.

This chain joins TRBV5-1 and TRBJ2-7; D is unclear. V was trimmed by 0 bases and J by 9 bases, leaving 13 bases between them. The CDR3 length is 13 residues. Per germline, CDR1 SGHRS and CDR2 YFSETQ. CDR3 loop: CASSLDPSQSQYF. In nucleotides, the CDR3 is TGCGCCAGCAGCTTGGATCCCAGTCAGTCGCAGTACTTC.

This clone was seen a handful of times. The chain uses TRBV27 and TRBJ1-6; possible D gene TRBD1, 5 bases. The CDR3 loop spans 15 amino acids. CDR1 and CDR2 (germline): MNHEY, SMNVEV (reference sequence). V lost 6 bases to trimming and J lost 9 bases, with 18 bases between them. The DNA of the CDR3 is TGTGCCAGCAGCTCGGGACGGGCGGGTCGTTCACCCCTCCACTTT. Encoded protein: CASSSGRAGRSPLHF.

The V call is TRBV2, the J call TRBJ2-2, with D unresolved. This CDR3 has 15 residues. In germline, CDR1 is SNHLY, CDR2 FYNNEI. Trimming removed 4 bases from V and 0 bases from J, with 9 bases in between. CDR3 in amino acids: CASSARQANTGELFF. CDR3 nucleotide sequence: TGTGCCAGCAGTGCTCGCCAGGCGAACACCGGGGAGCTGTTTTTT. Together with reference TRBV2 and TRBJ2-2, the CDR3 gives the full variable domain: EPEVTQTPSHQVTQMGQEVILRCVPISNHLYFYWYRQILGQKVEFLVSFYNNEISEKSEIFDDQFSVERPDGSNFTLKIRSTKLEDSAMYFCASSARQANTGELFFGEGSRLTVL.